Below, 3 T cell receptor beta chains from the same sample are listed, as sequenced in a study of T cells in Graves' hyperthyroidism and ophthalmopathy. TCR beta CDR3 region amplification was performed from RNA transcripts. Carried out on the TCR CDR3, a first-round RT-PCR used the HTBI primer set. MiXCR, run by TCRdb on the multiplex PCR reads, gives a single entry per CDR3 protein. Altogether about 770,000 distinct CDR3 sequences are present, around 20% being singletons, with the ten largest covering approximately 15%. Sample: blood. Receptors were obtained from a woman in her forties or fifties with Graves' hyperthyroidism that later progressed to Graves' ophthalmopathy.

The rearrangement joins TRBV19 to TRBJ2-7; maybe TRBD1 (5 bases). The CDR3 length is 14 residues. Germline CDR1 LNHDA, CDR2 SQIVND (reference sequence). V lost 5 bases, J lost 3 bases, and 14 bases lay in between. Here the CDR3 DNA reads TGTGCCAGTAGTCCACAGGATTTCGGCTACGAGCAGTACTTC. As protein: CASSPQDFGYEQYF.

The chain employs TRBV20-1 and TRBJ2-1, with 11 bases aligning to TRBD2. The germline gives CDR1 DFQATT, CDR2 SNEGSKA (reference sequence). V lost 6 bases, J lost 5 bases, and 12 bases stayed unmatched. This CDR3 contains 16 residues. The CDR3 sequence: CSADHLAGGLHNEQFF. In DNA form, the CDR3 reads TGCAGTGCAGACCACCTAGCGGGGGGCCTCCACAATGAGCAGTTCTTC.

The sample holds many counts of this clonotype. The chain is built from TRBV3-1 and TRBJ2-1; 9 bases are shared with TRBD1. CDR1 is LGHDT, CDR2 YNNKEL, per germline (reference sequence). The CDR3 runs to 13 residues. Unmatched junction bases numbered 2, after V lost 1 base and J lost 10 bases. The CDR3 reads CASSQGDRAEQFF. CDR3 in DNA: TGTGCCAGCAGCCAAGGGGACAGGGCGGAGCAGTTCTTC.